The T cell receptor (beta chain) under discussion was sequenced for a study of T cell responses to AZD1222 COVID-19 vaccine (dated by TCRdb to about 2021). Some background on the complete study: Because spike-specific TCR depth and breadth did not differ between the two schedules, AZD1222 recipients who got a second dose at roughly 4 weeks were pooled with those who got a second dose at roughly 12 weeks. TCR sequencing covered roughly 230 trial participants: 207 given two doses of AZD1222 and about 26 given two doses of MenACWY control vaccine. Trial participants were enrolled by age into 18-55, 56-69 and 70-plus year subgroups, with about 150, 27 and 61 TCR-sequenced participants respectively. Study-wide conclusions, independent of this receptor: Most participants were white British and females outnumbered males, and the authors suggested that clonal diversity may have been underestimated. In the small 56-69-year group, the increase in depth fell short of significance, most likely because of low power. Conclusions about previously exposed vaccinees are limited because only six or seven AZD1222 recipients were SARS-CoV-2 seropositive at baseline. Vaccine-associated CD4 TCRs spanned the whole spike protein, with dominant responses in regions 160-218 and 743-854. After two AZD1222 doses, both the breadth and the depth of spike-specific TCRs were significantly higher than at day 0 and than in MenACWY recipients. Nearly half of unique spike-specific TCRs reportedly recognized epitopes outside regions mutated in the B.1.351 and B.1.1.7 variants. Because no samples from the day 14 peak response were available, repertoires could be characterized only after the peak T cell response.

The time point label for this specimen denotes: baseline before first vaccination. Vaccinee samples were obtained from the UK trials COV001 and COV002, which included a single-blind randomized controlled phase 2/3 trial of AZD1222 (ChAdOx1 nCoV-19) in healthy adults. For TCRbeta chain sequencing, PBMC samples from trial participants were taken at day 0 and at day 28 after the second dose. In the germline V gene, CDR1 corresponds to SGDLS and CDR2 to YYNGEE. V is reduced by 0 bases and J by 0 bases, leaving a spacing of 11 bases between them. The CDR3 spans 16 residues, from the cysteine through the phenylalanine. Only the CDR3 DNA is retained, 48 bases long and in frame from the first base. The CDR3 regions of human TCRbeta chains were subjected to immunosequencing. The original pipeline was this. TCRs in the repertoires were matched against a reference library of SARS-CoV-2-specific TCRs that had been generated with the MIRA antigen-specificity platform. Breadth was defined as the fraction of unique TCRs that were SARS-CoV-2-associated. Depth was defined as the fraction of total T cells that were SARS-CoV-2-associated. Using the MIRA data, each spike-specific TCR was mapped to the spike region that the TCR reacts to and placed in a CD4 or CD8 class. Log10-transformed breadth and depth values were compared by one-way ANOVA with Sidak's multiple comparisons tests. The table comes from immuneACCESS by way of TCRdb, which keeps in-frame sequences with V and J called. Part of the clones is missing from these tables; in studies checked, under half for an unresolved V gene and the rest for unknown reasons. That table gives V, J and clone size, and the DNA gave D and trimming. This sample gives about 120,000 clones in total; about 86% of them show up just once. The ten largest account for roughly 12% of the sample.

Turning to this clone: Its antigen remains unidentified. Base quality data are lacking; no much larger clone is found one base away.

The origin of this receptor is an adult in good health. The source material was peripheral blood, sampled on day 0 of AZD1222 vaccination. The rearranged segments are TRBV9 and TRBJ2-3, with the D gene not confidently named. The CDR3 region reads CASSVDGGASTDTQYF. The nucleotide sequence is given as TGTGCCAGCAGCGTAGATGGCGGAGCTAGCACAGATACGCAGTATTTT.